The entry below gives a single T cell receptor beta chain sequence along with its context. This sample stems from a study of T cells in Graves' hyperthyroidism and ophthalmopathy. RNA transcripts yielded amplified TCR beta CDR3 regions. An initial round of RT-PCR targeting the TCR CDR3 relied on the HTBI primer set. MiXCR, applied by TCRdb to the multiplex PCR reads, yields one record per CDR3 protein. The sample carries around 800,000 distinct CDR3 sequences, about 38% recorded once. Germline trimming cut 5 bases from V and 6 bases from J; bases unmatched to any gene: 9. CDR3 length: 15 amino acids. Germline V gene lookup returns CDR1 SNHLY and CDR2 FYNNEI.

This chain joins TRBV2 and TRBJ1-5; 8 bases fit TRBD1. The sequence came from a man between 18 and 35 years old with Graves' hyperthyroidism. Sequences were obtained from blood. This CDR3 is CASSFLRGPGQPQHF. CDR3 DNA: TGTGCCAGCAGTTTCCTCAGGGGGCCGGGTCAGCCCCAGCATTTT.